This T cell receptor (beta chain) was retrieved from a study of cytomegalovirus exposure and HLA in healthy donors. CDR3 length: 14 amino acids. The germline CDR1 and CDR2 sequences are LGHNA and YSLEER. V gave up 1 base and J gave up 0 bases, with 7 bases separating them. Method: immunoSEQ multiplex PCR; TCRdb's copy keeps in-frame clones and lacks some. The table has about 240,000 clones, around 87% seen once. Findings and limits, study-wide: The tendency of first-cohort TCR clusters to co-occur in the 120 validation repertoires was identified by a subsequent analysis.

To note about this clone: The antigen is unknown.

Separation from the roughly 670-subject first cohort characterized the roughly 120-subject validation cohort, to which the donors belonged. This clonotype was sampled from a man aged 18 to 30 in good health and CMV-seronegative. This sequence joins TRBV4-3 and TRBJ2-7; tentatively, D is TRBD2 (5 bases). The sample consisted of PBMCs. This CDR3 is CASSQGRSSYEQYF. DNA for the CDR3: TGCGCCAGCAGCCAAGGGAGGAGCTCCTACGAGCAGTACTTC.